One T cell receptor beta chain is described in this entry. The data were obtained in a study of CD8+ T cells in alopecia areata. V lost 4 bases and J 5 bases, leaving 18 bases between the germline ends. The germline V gene encodes CDR1 MNHEY and CDR2 SMNVEV (reference sequence). The CDR3 has 15 amino acids. After isolation, RNA underwent reverse transcription to generate cDNA as the sequencing template. TCRdb keeps only in-frame clones here, not all; method: immunoSEQ multiplex PCR. The data show about 200,000 clones, around 56% seen once. Treatment defined: oral pan-JAK inhibitor, 5-10 mg twice daily.

The TCR sequence derives from a human donor with alopecia areata. Sequenced material: CD4+ T cells sorted from blood, taken at week 4, from a patient treated with tofacitinib. The rearrangement links TRBV27 to TRBJ2-7; the D is unclear. CDR3: CASSSPSGTLNEQYF. In DNA, the CDR3 is TGTGCCAGCAGTTCCCCCTCCGGAACCCTAAACGAGCAGTACTTC.